This T cell receptor beta chain was found in a study of cytomegalovirus exposure and HLA in healthy donors. Study results and limitations: Later work found that TCR association rates differed between HLA loci; DRB1 had the most and HLA-C the fewest. Three chains linked to CMV were shown in vitro to be specific for CMV antigens. Rare TCR sequences dominated, though some public TCRs recurred in many donors. In a later analysis, several top co-occurrence clusters appeared linked to parvovirus B19, influenza, CMV and Epstein-Barr virus.

On this clone itself: What it recognizes is unknown.

60 Vbeta and 13 Jbeta primers were used in PCR. Profiling relied on immunoSEQ multiplex PCR, and the TCRdb table lists in-frame clones only, not all of them. Altogether 150,000 to 200,000 clones are present, around 81% being singletons, with the ten largest covering more than 1.5%. The CDR3 contains 16 residues. Germline CDR1 is LNHDA and CDR2 is SQIVND (reference sequence). V gave up 3 bases and J gave up 0 bases; unmatched junction bases: 6. Material for sequencing was PBMCs. The TCR originated in a man between 18 and 29 years old in good health and CMV-seronegative. The chain uses TRBV19 and TRBJ2-7; TRBD1 matches at 9 bases. The CDR3 DNA follows: TGTGCCAGTAGTATGCCGGGACAGGGAAGCTCCTACGAGCAGTACTTC. This codes for CASSMPGQGSSYEQYF.